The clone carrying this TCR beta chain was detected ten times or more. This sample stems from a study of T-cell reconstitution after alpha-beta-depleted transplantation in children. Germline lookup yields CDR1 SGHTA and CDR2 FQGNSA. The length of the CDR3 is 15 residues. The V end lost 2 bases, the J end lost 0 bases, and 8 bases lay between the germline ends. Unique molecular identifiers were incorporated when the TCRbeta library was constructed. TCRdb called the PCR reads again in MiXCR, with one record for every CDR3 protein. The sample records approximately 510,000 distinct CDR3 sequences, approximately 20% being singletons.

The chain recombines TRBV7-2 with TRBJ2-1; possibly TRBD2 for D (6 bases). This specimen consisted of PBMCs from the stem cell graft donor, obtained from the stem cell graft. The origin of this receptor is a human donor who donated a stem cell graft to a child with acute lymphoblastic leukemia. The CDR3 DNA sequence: TGTGCCAGCAGCTTAACCGGGAGCTCCTACAATGAGCAGTTCTTC. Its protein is CASSLTGSSYNEQFF.